This T cell receptor beta chain emerged from a study of cytomegalovirus exposure and HLA in healthy donors. Looking at the study overall: Genotyping showed roughly 81% of 398 donors falling in the Caucasian-associated ancestry cluster.

V was trimmed by 3 bases and J by 0 bases, leaving 16 bases between them. The germline V gene encodes CDR1 LNHDA and CDR2 SQIVND (reference sequence). The CDR3 runs 17 residues. 60 Vbeta and 13 Jbeta primers were used in PCR. Sequencing used immunoSEQ multiplex PCR; TCRdb keeps in-frame clones, though not all of them. The sample holds about 120,000 clones, around 69% seen once. As regards this clone: The antigen is undetermined.

Study-level points and caveats: A later analysis found that most CMV-associated TCR beta chains appeared HLA-restricted. Another analysis was done later, and it associated around 15,000 TCR beta sequences with HLA alleles at 0.05 false discovery rate.

The rearrangement links TRBV19 to TRBJ2-3; TRBD1 is a possible D gene (6 bases). The source material was PBMCs. This receptor was taken from a man in his forties or fifties in good health and CMV-seropositive. The CDR3 region is CASSIFRYRESTDTQYF. CDR3 DNA sequence: TGTGCCAGTAGTATCTTTCGTTACAGGGAAAGCACAGATACGCAGTATTTT.